Listed here is a single TCR beta chain. The data are from a study of blood T cell repertoires in COVID-19. Study as a whole: The samples span acute and convalescent COVID-19 from the United States, Italy and Spain. In each case, the material was cDNA or gDNA derived from T cells, B-cell-depleted T cells, or PBMCs.

Authors' processing steps: Amplified reference gene primers provided the basis for estimating nucleated cell counts. Libraries were prepared by immunoSEQ multiplex PCR; TCRdb keeps only in-frame clonotypes and omits some of them. Clone size and V and J calls were adopted from that table, with D and trimming inferred from the DNA. This sample has fewer than 300,000 clones; roughly nine tenths occur once, and the top ten carry approximately 2%. The TCR was taken from a woman in her twenties or thirties with COVID-19, enrolled during active disease. The sample comprised peripheral blood.

The CDR3 nucleotides are TGTGCCTGGAGTCATTCTAGGACTAGCGACTACAATGAGCAGTTCTTC. Protein sequence: CAWSHSRTSDYNEQFF. This chain links TRBV30 with TRBJ2-1; 9 bases match TRBD2. The CDR3 is 16 residues long. Trimming removed 2 bases from V and 3 bases from J; junction bases left unmatched: 8. Germline CDR1 is GTSNPN and CDR2 is SVGIG (reference sequence).